What follows are 6 T cell receptor beta chains derived from one specimen sequenced in a study of human T cells and chemical hapten exposure (dated by TCRdb to the early 2020s). The protocol used for the library was RACE. For sequencing, a NextSeq 500 was employed. TCRdb applied fastp at Q25 and MiXCR to the public reads, then kept only in-frame beta chains. Rows merge per CDR3 protein into single entries with the most common DNA and genes. For this sample there are around 85,000 distinct CDR3 sequences; 10% to 15% appear just once. Jointly, the top ten make up roughly 6% of the sample. According to the study, the label for this sample's time point signals: patch test 3, about 24 weeks after DPC sensitization. Explained via the paper, the treatment or condition label denotes: therapeutic diphenylcyclopropenone sensitization with weekly scalp DPC. Sequenced here: whole blood, sampled in connection with sensitization to the hapten diphenylcyclopropenone (DPC). The receptors stem from a woman aged 50 to 60 with alopecia areata. Some clones in this sample may be carry-over from other donors' samples.

This clonotype came up a few times. The chain employs TRBV7-2 and TRBJ2-4, with 9 nucleotides matching TRBD2. CDR1 SGHTA and CDR2 FQGNSA come from the germline V gene. CDR3 length equals 19 residues. V shed 1 base and J 1 base; nucleotides not matched to a gene: 11. Here the CDR3 DNA reads TGTGCCAGCAGCTTAGTGAGTAGCGGGAGCGTTATGGCCAAAAACATTCAGTACTTC. Its protein is CASSLVSSGSVMAKNIQYF.

The genes are TRBV13 and TRBJ2-1; TRBD1 matches 8 bases. J gave up 3 bases and V 5 bases, and 6 bases lay outside the gene matches. The CDR3 is 15 residues long. CDR1 and CDR2 (germline): PRHDT, FYEKMQ (reference sequence). CDR3: CASSPDRGYYNEQFF. The CDR3 nucleotides are TGTGCCAGCAGCCCCGACAGGGGTTACTACAATGAGCAGTTCTTC.

This clonotype was picked up many times. V and J are TRBV20-1 and TRBJ2-5; tentatively, D is TRBD2 (6 bases). Trimming cost V 5 bases and J 5 bases, with 15 bases left between them. The CDR3 totals 13 residues. Germline CDR1 is DFQATT and CDR2 is SNEGSKA (reference sequence). The CDR3 spells CSAYRLDRETQYF. The CDR3 region has the DNA TGCAGTGCTTACCGACTAGATCGGGAGACCCAGTACTTC.

This clonotype occurred many times. This chain connects TRBV29-1 to TRBJ1-1; 7 positions match TRBD1. CDR1 SQVTM and CDR2 ANQGSEA come from the germline V gene. The junction had 9 bases not matched to a gene; V was cut back by 6 bases and J by 5 bases. This CDR3 is built from 13 residues. The CDR3 DNA reads TGCAGCGTCAGGGGGAATGAGATGACTGAAGCTTTCTTT. Its protein is CSVRGNEMTEAFF.

This clonotype was counted between two and nine times. J is TRBJ2-2 and V is TRBV7-6; 10 nucleotides align to TRBD2. This CDR3 contains 15 residues. CDR1 SGHVS and CDR2 FNYEAQ come from the germline V gene. With V trimmed by 6 bases and J by 4 bases, 5 bases remained unmatched. CDR3 region: CASSQRLAGTGELFF. As DNA, the CDR3 is TGTGCCAGCAGTCAGAGACTAGCGGGCACCGGGGAGCTGTTTTTT.

The chain carries TRBV10-2 and TRBJ2-6; 10 nucleotides match TRBD1. Trimming cost V 4 bases and J 0 bases; bases outside gene matches: 21. The CDR3 spans 23 residues. CDR1 and CDR2 (germline): WSHSY, SAAADI. The CDR3 DNA sequence: TGCGCCAGCAGTGCCCACAGATTGGGGACAGGGGCCGAAATCTTCTCTGGGGCCAACGTCCTGACTTTC. Residues: CASSAHRLGTGAEIFSGANVLTF.